This entry features one TCR beta chain sequence. Its specificity is not known. Vbeta (60) and Jbeta (13) primers were used in the PCR. Repertoires were generated with immunoSEQ multiplex PCR, while TCRdb's copy carries only in-frame clones and drops some. The sample includes fewer than 200,000 clones, 75% to 90% of them seen just once. There are 13 residues in the CDR3. CDR1 is MNHEY, CDR2 SVGAGI, per germline. Trimming cost V 5 bases and J 5 bases; bases outside gene matches: 4. This record comes from a study of cytomegalovirus exposure and HLA in healthy donors. Turning to the study itself: Across a few hundred genotyped donors, roughly 85% landed in the Caucasian-associated ancestry cluster.

At collection, donors were nominally healthy, but unrecorded immune exposures were probable. Study outcomes and limitations: Later on, a genetic analysis was performed. It linked a missense variant in DCLRE1C with V- and J-gene trimming of TCR beta.

The receptor comes from a woman aged 45 to 65 in good health and CMV-seropositive. V gene TRBV6-5 combines with J gene TRBJ1-1; 8 bases line up with TRBD1. Material: PBMCs. In DNA form, the CDR3 reads TGTGCCAGCAGTCCCCGACAGGGGACTGAAGCTTTCTTT. It is translated as CASSPRQGTEAFF.